This T cell receptor (beta chain) is drawn from a study of CD8+CD57+ T cells in acquired aplastic anemia. According to the study, genomic DNA was the template for TCR beta VDJ and CDR3 profiling. One entry per CDR3 protein, called by TCRdb with MiXCR from the reads. This sample has under 200,000 distinct CDR3 sequences, with 47% found just once. The CDR3 is 11 residues long. Germline V CDR1 and CDR2: SGHNT, YENEEA. Trimming removed 8 bases from V and 8 bases from J, with 12 bases in between. For sequencing, patients were chosen who had shown expansion of CD8+CD57+ cells by flow cytometry. The chain combines TRBV11-3 with TRBJ1-2; D gene uncertain. Sequenced material: sorted CD4+, CD8+, or CD8+CD57+ T cells (not recorded which) from PBMCs. This sequence originates from a human donor with aplastic anemia. In DNA, the CDR3 is TGTGCCAGCTTTCGCGGTCAGGGCTACACCTTC. This sequence encodes CASFRGQGYTF.